These 10 T cell receptor beta chains originate from one sample sequenced in a study of T cell responses to AZD1222 COVID-19 vaccine. Only in-frame clones appear in the TCRdb table, and some are missing; sequencing was by immunoSEQ multiplex PCR. This sample carries 130,000 or so clones, more than 75% of them seen once, and the ten largest clones take under 25%. Specimen: peripheral blood, collected on day 0 of AZD1222 vaccination. These receptors came from an adult in good health.

The chain recombines TRBV5-1 with TRBJ2-2; 8 positions agree with TRBD1. The CDR3 runs to 15 residues. Looked up from germline, CDR1 is SGHRS and CDR2 is YFSETQ. V lost 3 bases to trimming and J lost 1 base; unmatched junction nucleotides: 2. Written as DNA, the CDR3 is TGCGCCAGCAGCTCACAGGGGGGGAACACCGGGGAGCTGTTTTTT. Its translation: CASSSQGGNTGELFF.

The CDR3 here is CASSGDSYYGYTF. Written as DNA, the CDR3 is TGTGCCAGCAGCGGGGACAGTTACTATGGCTACACCTTC. This chain connects TRBV9 to TRBJ1-2, with TRBD1 identical over 7 bases. V shed 3 bases, J shed 3 bases, and the junction held 2 bases outside the gene matches. The CDR3 has 13 residues. Germline V gene sequence: CDR1 SGDLS, CDR2 YYNGEE.

This clone was picked up one time. The CDR3 DNA reads TGTGCCAGCAGCTCGGACAGGACGTCCTACGAGCAGTACTTC. Residues: CASSSDRTSYEQYF. The chain carries TRBV7-8 and TRBJ2-7; 7 nucleotides match TRBD1. V trimming: 4 bases; J trimming: 1 base; junction bases outside the gene matches: 4. The CDR3 runs to 14 residues. Germline CDR1 reads SGHVS; CDR2 reads FQNEAQ.

The J gene is TRBJ1-2, the V gene TRBV5-5, with a tentative D call TRBD1 (5 bases). The CDR3 consists of 15 residues. Looked up from germline, CDR1 is SGHKS and CDR2 is YYEKEE (reference sequence). The V end was cut by 1 base, the J end by 1 base, with 11 bases between. CDR3 in DNA: TGTGCCAGCAGCTTGAGCCAGGGTGTTAACTATGGCTACACCTTC. Encoded protein: CASSLSQGVNYGYTF. Full variable domain (rest looked up from reference TRBV5-5 and TRBJ1-2): DAGVTQSPTHLIKTRGQQVTLRCSPISGHKSVSWYQQVLGQGPQFIFQYYEKEERGRGNFPDRFSARQFPNYSSELNVNALLLGDSALYLCASSLSQGVNYGYTFGSGTRLTVV.

The chain couples TRBV6-2 or TRBV6-3 to TRBJ2-3; 11 nucleotides line up with TRBD1. CDR1 is MNHEY, CDR2 SVGEGT, per germline. The trim removed 0 bases at V and 6 bases at J, leaving 8 bases unmatched. There are 17 residues in the CDR3. The chain's CDR3 is CASSYSMGQGVYDTQYF. The CDR3 DNA reads TGTGCCAGCAGTTACTCGATGGGACAGGGGGTTTATGATACGCAGTATTTT.

This clone showed up just once. The chain recombines TRBV7-3 with TRBJ1-1, with 9 nucleotides matching TRBD1. CDR1 and CDR2 (germline): SGHTA, FQGTGA. V shed 1 base, J shed 4 bases, and the junction held 4 bases outside the gene matches. The CDR3 length is 15 residues. CDR3 in amino acids: CASSLRGDRVTEAFF. The CDR3 DNA sequence: TGTGCCAGCAGCTTAAGAGGGGACAGGGTCACTGAAGCTTTCTTT.

The V gene is TRBV9, the J gene TRBJ1-2; 7 nucleotides match TRBD1. Germline CDR1 and CDR2: SGDLS and YYNGEE. There are 18 residues in the CDR3. With 3 bases clipped from V and 2 bases from J, the junction kept 16 bases outside the gene matches. The CDR3 spells CASSAFLLGTAENYGYTF. DNA for the CDR3: TGTGCCAGCAGCGCCTTCTTACTCGGGACAGCTGAAAACTATGGCTACACCTTC. Full variable domain (outside the CDR3, taken from reference TRBV9 and TRBJ1-2): DSGVTQTPKHLITATGQRVTLRCSPRSGDLSVYWYQQSLDQGLQFLIQYYNGEERAKGNILERFSAQQFPDLHSELNLSSLELGDSALYFCASSAFLLGTAENYGYTFGSGTRLTVV.

This chain connects TRBV5-1 to TRBJ1-6; possibly TRBD1 for D (6 bases). CDR3 length equals 15 residues. Germline loops: CDR1 SGHRS, CDR2 YFSETQ. Trimming took off 4 bases at V and 6 bases at J, with 14 bases between the two ends. As DNA, the CDR3 is TGCGCCAGCAGCATAGGACAGAGCCTTAATTCACCCCTCCACTTT. This encodes CASSIGQSLNSPLHF.

The chain joins TRBV11-2 to TRBJ2-1; 15 positions agree with TRBD2. With 4 bases clipped from V and 8 bases from J, the junction kept 12 bases outside the gene matches. Looked up from germline, CDR1 is SGHAT and CDR2 is FQNNGV. The CDR3 contains 18 residues. The CDR3 DNA sequence: TGTGCCAGCAGCTCCCCGCCGGGACTAGCGGGGGGAGGATATGAGCAGTTCTTC. This encodes CASSSPPGLAGGGYEQFF.

The V and J genes are TRBV27 and TRBJ2-1; D not resolved. The CDR3 is 13 amino acids. V was pared by 7 bases and J by 0 bases, with 7 bases between. Germline CDR1 MNHEY, CDR2 SMNVEV (reference sequence). The CDR3, as DNA: TGTGCCAGCACCTCGGGCTCCTACAATGAGCAGTTCTTC. Translating it yields CASTSGSYNEQFF.